Shown below are 21 T cell receptor delta chains from a single sample sequenced in a study of γδ T cells in repeated Plasmodium falciparum infection (dated by TCRdb to 2020 to 2022). The method behind the library was multiplex PCR. Sequencing was performed on an Illumina MiSeq. TCRdb processed the public reads again with the CATT caller, after which rows with matching DNA were combined. The sample records 93,000 or so delta-chain clones, 0.98% of which are singletons. 9.6% of the sample is taken by the ten largest. For bulk TCR repertoire analysis, Vgamma9/Vdelta2+ and Vdelta2-negative gammadelta T cell populations were flow-sorted out of peripheral blood mononuclear cells. Sequencing input: gamma-delta T cells from blood. The receptors come from a pool of human donors (malaria-infected and uninfected, not separated).

This clone has just a few counts. TCRdb shows a much larger clone's protein in place of this DNA's translation, and the two differ at residue 4, likely through a read error; the protein shown is translated from the DNA. The chain has TRDV1 and TRDJ1; 13 positions match TRDD3. Since TCRdb gives no J gene, matching the DNA to germline was used here to assign it. In germline, CDR1 is TSWWSYY, CDR2 QGS. The CDR3 loop spans 25 amino acids. The CDR3 coding sequence is TGTGCTCTTGAGGAACTGAAAGGCCCTAATAGTCCTGACTGGGGGATACGCTGTCACACCGATAAACTCATCTTT. Amino acids: CALEELKGPNSPDWGIRCHTDKLIF.

This clone was detected only a few times. TCRdb's protein, taken from a much larger clone, differs from this DNA's translation at residue 10, likely owing to a read error; the protein displayed comes from the DNA. This chain uses TRDV3 with TRDJ1, with 10 nucleotides matching TRDD3. With 4 bases clipped from V and 0 bases from J, the junction kept 29 bases outside the gene matches. In germline, CDR1 is TVYSNPD, CDR2 GDNSRS (reference sequence). The CDR3 loop spans 22 amino acids. CDR3 sequence (DNA): TGTGCCTGCAAACTTCCTATCCCCTCGTTCTGGGGGATAAGAGTGGACACCGATAAACTCATCTTT. The encoded protein is CACKLPIPSFWGIRVDTDKLIF.

The V and J genes are TRAV23/DV6 and TRDJ3; 9 bases line up with TRDD3. TCRdb gives no J gene; it was assigned here by matching the DNA to germline. CDR1 NTAFDY and CDR2 IRPDVSE come from the germline V gene (reference sequence). The CDR3 runs to 26 residues. With 5 bases clipped from V and 0 bases from J, the junction kept 33 bases outside the gene matches. CDR3 coding DNA: TGTGCAGCCTTTTATAGCCTTCCCATCACTGGGGATACGGCCAAGCGTGACTCCTGGGACACCCGACAGATGTTTTTC. It translates to CAAFYSLPITGDTAKRDSWDTRQMFF.

On this clone itself: It is likely a read error: a sequence one base away is far more abundant. This same CDR3 is encoded by further DNA sequences in the sample. The CDR3 DNA follows: TGTGCTCTTCTCCACCTCCTTGGGCGTGGGGGATACCCTGATAAGCTCATCTTT. It translates to CALLHLLGRGGYPDKLIF. The J gene has no call, while the V gene is TRDV1; the table's D call, TRDD3, has no DNA check behind it. This CDR3 is built from 18 residues. Per germline, CDR1 TSWWSYY and CDR2 QGS.

This clone was detected many times. This chain joins TRDV2 and TRDJ1; 12 bases match TRDD3. The V gene's germline CDR1 is GEAIGNYY and CDR2 EKD. Trimming took 2 bases from V and 3 from J; bases not matched to a gene: 9. The CDR3 loop spans 17 amino acids. As DNA, the CDR3 is TGTGCCTGTGACAATCCTATTACTGGGGGATACCCCGATAAACTCATCTTT. As protein: CACDNPITGGYPDKLIF.

To note about this clone: The protein TCRdb gives is from a much larger clone and does not agree with this DNA's translation at residue 3, likely a read error; the protein shown here comes from the DNA. This sequence joins TRDV2 and TRDJ1, with 13 positions matching TRDD3. Assignment of the J gene here rests on matching the DNA to germline, because TCRdb gives none. Germline assignment: CDR1 GEAIGNYY and CDR2 EKD. This CDR3 is built from 21 residues. The CDR3 loop is CARDGLLGDTQGRGAPDKLIF. Written as DNA, the CDR3 is TGTGCCCGTGACGGACTACTGGGGGATACGCAAGGGCGTGGGGCCCCCGATAAACTCATCTTT.

This clone showed up just a few times. The chain combines TRDV1 with TRDJ1; possible D gene TRDD3, 6 bases. Matching the DNA to germline supplied the J gene, which TCRdb does not give. The CDR3 spans 17 residues. Deletions cut 1 base from V and 3 bases from J, with 18 bases between. CDR1 is TSWWSYY, CDR2 QGS, per germline. CDR3 residues: CALGEPHGGRPPDKLIF. The CDR3 DNA follows: TGTGCTCTTGGGGAACCGCACGGGGGGAGACCGCCCGATAAACTCATCTTT.

This clone was observed at least ten times. TCRdb's entry gives the protein of a much larger clone, which mismatches this DNA's translation at residue 5, likely from a read error; the protein reported here is translated from the DNA. V usage is TRDV2 and J usage is TRDJ1; 8 bases line up with TRDD3. This CDR3 is 20 amino acids long. V shed 3 bases, J shed 0 bases, and the junction held 20 bases outside the gene matches. Germline V gives CDR1 GEAIGNYY, CDR2 EKD. This CDR3 reads CACDAYDEELGERYTDKLIF. The DNA for the CDR3 is TGTGCCTGTGACGCCTATGATGAGGAGCTGGGGGAGAGGTACACCGATAAACTCATCTTT.

This clone was detected many times. The protein TCRdb gives is from a much larger clone and does not agree with this DNA's translation at residue 13, likely a read error; the protein shown here comes from the DNA. The chain carries TRDV2 and TRDJ1; TRDD3 matches at 7 bases. Germline V CDR1 and CDR2: GEAIGNYY, EKD. The CDR3 is 15 residues long. The CDR3 loop is CACDTVGDRSDKPIF. CDR3 DNA sequence: TGTGCCTGTGACACCGTTGGGGATAGAAGCGATAAACCCATCTTT.

On this clone itself: TCRdb's protein for this DNA is that of a much larger clone and differs from the translation at residue 3, likely a read error; the protein shown is the DNA translation. The chain recombines TRAV38-2/DV8 with TRDJ1; 8 nucleotides agree with TRDD3. The J gene, left out of TCRdb, was set here by checking the DNA against germline. This CDR3 spans 15 amino acids. CDR1 is TSESDYY, CDR2 QEAYKQQN, per germline. CDR3 amino acids: CAHSAGGPYTDKLIF. CDR3 DNA sequence: TGTGCTCATAGTGCTGGGGGACCGTACACCGATAAACTCATCTTT.

Turning to this clone: TCRdb's protein for this DNA is that of a much larger clone and differs from the translation at residue 3, likely a read error; the protein shown is the DNA translation. The chain employs TRDV2 and TRDJ1; D perhaps matches TRDD3 (5 bases). Assignment of the J gene here rests on matching the DNA to germline, because TCRdb gives none. The CDR3 covers 17 residues. Germline CDR1 reads GEAIGNYY; CDR2 reads EKD. CDR3 nucleotides: TGTGCCCGTGACACCGTCGGGGGTCCCCTCTACACCGATAAACTCATCTTT. Its translation is CARDTVGGPLYTDKLIF.

This clone occurred a few times. A far larger clone is only one base removed, so a read error is likely. Other DNA sequences in the same sample also yield this CDR3. CDR3 sequence (DNA): TGTGCTCTTGGGGAGCGATTCCAAATACTGGGGGATACCGATAAACTCATCTTT. As protein: CALGERFQILGDTDKLIF. This chain links TRDV1 with TRDJ1, with TRDD3 matching 10 bases. TCRdb is silent on the J gene; assignment here came from matching the DNA to germline. CDR3 size: 18 residues. The V and J ends lost 3 bases and 2 bases, in that order; junction bases with no gene match: 12. Looked up from germline, CDR1 is TSWWSYY and CDR2 is QGS.

A few counts support this clone. The protein that TCRdb holds for this DNA derives from a much larger clone and differs from the translated DNA at residue 9, which likely indicates a read error; the protein shown here is translated from the DNA. The rearrangement uses TRDV1 and TRDJ1; 7 bases line up with TRDD2. The J gene, missing from TCRdb, was assigned here through DNA to germline matching. This CDR3 has 16 amino acids. The V segment lost 0 bases and the J segment 0 bases; nucleotides outside the gene matches: 4. CDR1 is TSWWSYY and CDR2 is QGS in the germline V gene. The CDR3: CALGELSFLYTDKLIF. The CDR3 coding sequence is TGTGCTCTTGGGGAACTCTCCTTCCTCTACACCGATAAACTCATCTTT.

The sample holds a few counts of this clone. This DNA translates differently at residue 6 from the TCRdb protein, which is that of a much larger clone; a read error is likely, and the protein shown is the DNA's own translation. The CDR3: CACDTFMGTGGFATDKLIF. The CDR3 region has the DNA TGTGCCTGTGACACCTTCATGGGGACTGGGGGATTCGCCACCGATAAACTCATCTTT. The chain combines TRDV2 with TRDJ1, with 10 bases lining up with TRDD3. Because TCRdb records no J gene, it was assigned here through a match of the DNA to germline. The length of the CDR3 is 19 residues. From germline, CDR1 is GEAIGNYY and CDR2 EKD. The trim removed 0 bases at V and 1 base at J, leaving 13 bases unmatched.

This clone has more than one count but fewer than ten. This DNA's translation differs at residue 13 from TCRdb's protein, which comes from a much larger clone; a read error is likely, and the protein shown is translated from the DNA. V and J are TRDV2 and TRDJ1; D is undetermined. TCRdb records no J gene; here it was assigned by comparing the DNA to germline. The germline V gene encodes CDR1 GEAIGNYY and CDR2 EKD. The CDR3 is made up of 16 amino acids. CDR3 protein: CACRDAVRGYTDRLIF. The CDR3, as DNA: TGTGCCTGTCGCGATGCGGTGAGGGGTTACACCGATAGACTCATCTTT.

This clone was detected a few times. This likely stems from a read error, as it lies one base from a far larger clone. Additional DNA sequences in this sample encode the identical CDR3. CDR3 protein: CALGELGFLLPRRFLGRNTDKLIF. CDR3 nucleotides: TGTGCTCTTGGGGAACTCGGCTTCTTACTTCCTAGACGATTCCTGGGGCGAAACACCGATAAACTCATCTTT. The chain links TRDV1 to TRDJ1; D is perhaps TRDD2 (7 bases). Matching the DNA to germline supplied the J gene, which TCRdb does not give. The CDR3 covers 24 residues. Germline CDR1 is TSWWSYY and CDR2 is QGS. V was clipped by 0 bases and J by 0 bases, with 35 bases between them.

This clone was counted only a few times. The TCRdb record carries a much larger clone's protein, which differs from this DNA's translation at residue 13; a read error is the likely cause, and the protein listed here is the DNA translation. This CDR3 reads CALGDRPSRHWGTPMADKLIF. The CDR3 DNA reads TGTGCTCTTGGGGACCGGCCTTCTCGCCACTGGGGGACACCCATGGCCGATAAACTCATCTTT. The chain combines TRDV1 with TRDJ1; 9 bases agree with TRDD3. Germline matching of the DNA provided the J gene here, since TCRdb leaves it blank. This CDR3 has 21 residues. The J segment lost 3 bases and the V segment lost 3 bases, leaving 23 bases of the junction unmatched. CDR1 and CDR2 (germline): TSWWSYY, QGS.

This clone has more than one count but fewer than ten. A far larger clone is a single base away, which makes a read error likely. The same CDR3 also results from other DNA sequences found in this sample. The rearrangement uses TRDV1 and TRDJ1, with D perhaps matching TRDD3 (6 bases). The J gene was missing in TCRdb and was found by matching the end of the DNA to germline. There are 18 residues in the CDR3. Between the trimmed V and J ends, which lost 2 bases and 3 bases, there was a span of 22 bases. CDR1 and CDR2 from the germline V gene are TSWWSYY and QGS. CDR3 residues: CALGESRVRLGIPDKLIF. Written as DNA, the CDR3 is TGTGCTCTTGGGGAAAGTCGGGTGCGTTTGGGGATTCCCGATAAACTCATCTTT.

This clone was seen many times. The rearrangement joins TRDV2 to TRDJ1, with 13 bases that match TRDD3. The length of the CDR3 is 14 residues. CDR1 and CDR2 from the germline V gene are GEAIGNYY and EKD. Trimming at V came to 0 bases and at J to 11 bases, leaving 5 bases not matched to a gene. The chain's CDR3 is CACDTVLGDTGLIF. The CDR3, as DNA: TGTGCCTGTGACACCGTACTGGGGGATACGGGGCTCATCTTT.

With respect to this clone: TCRdb attributes to this sequence the protein of a much larger clone, which differs from the DNA translation at residue 12; a read error is likely, and the protein displayed is translated from the DNA. The chain is built from TRDV2 and TRDJ1, with TRDD3 matching over 10 bases. The J gene, not given by TCRdb, was assigned here from a germline match of the nucleotide sequence. The CDR3 is 19 residues long. CDR1 is GEAIGNYY and CDR2 is EKD in the germline V gene. Trimming cost V 3 bases and J 3 bases; bases outside gene matches: 18. CDR3 coding DNA: TGTGCCTGTGACTCCCCGTCCCTACTGGGGGATGCGGGGTCCGATAAACTCATCTTT. Protein sequence: CACDSPSLLGDAGSDKLIF.

This clone was seen more than once but under ten times. One base separates it from a far larger clone, so it is likely a read error. The sample carries other DNA sequences with the same CDR3. This chain connects TRDV2 to TRDJ1; TRDD3 agrees at 10 bases. Germline matching of the DNA provided the J gene here, since TCRdb leaves it blank. The germline gives CDR1 GEAIGNYY, CDR2 EKD. Trimming removed 0 bases from V and 0 bases from J; junction bases left unmatched: 12. The CDR3 length is 19 residues. CDR3 in amino acids: CACDTLGHTGGWYTDKLIF. As DNA, the CDR3 is TGTGCCTGTGACACCTTGGGCCACACTGGGGGATGGTACACCGATAAACTCATCTTT.